This TCR beta chain was retrieved from a study of technical replicates of blood from a handful of donors. Germline assignment: CDR1 SGHAT and CDR2 FQNNGV. Trimming took 5 bases from V and 0 from J, leaving 10 bases between them. This CDR3 is 14 amino acids long. Assay used: immunoSEQ multiplex PCR; TCRdb lists only in-frame clones, some missing. Of tens of thousands of clones listed, 90% to 95% are singletons. This chain links TRBV11-2 with TRBJ1-1; a possible D gene is TRBD1 (6 bases). The receptor's source is a human donor in good health. Sequences were obtained from T cells isolated from PBMCs. The CDR3 coding sequence is TGTGCCAGCAGCCAGACAGGATTGAACACTGAAGCTTTCTTT. It specifies CASSQTGLNTEAFF.